This is a list of T cell receptor beta chains from one sample in a study of CD8 T cells in Susac syndrome. TCRdb re-derived calls from the immunoSEQ multiplex PCR reads in MiXCR, one entry per CDR3 protein. Altogether hundreds of thousands of distinct CDR3 sequences are present, about 93% being singletons, with the ten largest covering around 0.067%. Sequenced input: CD4+ T cells from PBMCs. All receptors come from a human donor with multiple sclerosis. The CDR3 runs from the conserved cysteine through the conserved F or W.

J gene | V gene | CDR3 protein
TRBJ1-1 | TRBV4-1 | CASSRGVTGQGWGEAFF
TRBJ1-1 | TRBV6-6 | CASRFGAGEAFF
TRBJ2-1 | TRBV2 | CASSDYLYNEQFF
TRBJ1-1 | TRBV12-3/TRBV12-4 | CASTKTGPNTEAFF
TRBJ1-1 | TRBV7-3 | CASSVQGNTEAFF
TRBJ1-4 | TRBV3-1 | CASSHLANEKLFF
TRBJ1-2 | TRBV30 | CAWTLGGPLNYGYTF
TRBJ2-5 | TRBV14 | CASSHLRGWDRGGEETQYF
TRBJ2-1 | TRBV7-6 | CASSYRTSSSYNEQLF
TRBJ2-1 | TRBV12-5 | CASGLHRGTGGDEQFF
TRBJ1-2 | TRBV28 | CASSPQSLYGYTF
TRBJ2-1 | TRBV24-1 | CATRALTGLLFSYNEQFF
TRBJ1-2 | TRBV6-2/TRBV6-3 | CASTHQEHYGYTF
TRBJ1-2 | TRBV7-2 | CASSLDSSGNYGYTF
TRBJ1-1 | TRBV12-3/TRBV12-4 | CASSQVGFRNTEAFF
TRBJ1-1 | TRBV24-1 | CATSDMRNLNTEAFF
TRBJ2-5 | TRBV7-6 | CASSLRAGTLQETQYF
TRBJ2-1 | TRBV18 | CASSLYDAPPYNEQFF
TRBJ2-5 | TRBV24-1 | CATGTSGKETQYF
TRBJ1-2 | TRBV30 | CAWSAKGGRDGYTF
TRBJ1-2 | TRBV2 | CASSEGINRYTF
TRBJ1-5 | TRBV12-3/TRBV12-4 | CASSPGGASQNQPQHF
TRBJ2-2 | TRBV14 | CASSQARLGGELFF
TRBJ1-2 | TRBV28 | CASRNTGNYGYTF
TRBJ2-2 | TRBV10-1 | CASRNRGSGELFF
TRBJ2-3 | TRBV20-1 | CSASRANTQYF
TRBJ2-1 | TRBV19 | CASSIERPPSYNEQFF
TRBJ1-5 | TRBV28 | CASRRTGDVAQPQHF
TRBJ2-3 | TRBV7-3 | CASSRGLVTDTQYF
TRBJ2-2 | TRBV3-1 | CASSQGLGITGELFF
TRBJ2-1 | TRBV3-1 | CASSGPNEQFF
TRBJ1-4 | TRBV7-6 | CASSLGQDGEKLFF
TRBJ1-1 | TRBV25-1 | CASSGLAGTGGASGTEAFF
TRBJ1-5 | TRBV4-1 | CASSANTNQPQHF
TRBJ2-1 | TRBV5-1 | CASSLIGTSGRSSYNEQFF
TRBJ2-5 | TRBV20-1 | CSARDSRVPNVETQYF
TRBJ2-2 | TRBV5-6 | CASSRMDRGNTGELFF
TRBJ1-1 | TRBV15 | CATSRGDRAPTEAFF
TRBJ2-3 | TRBV6-5 | CASSPQGQDTDTQYF
TRBJ2-1 | TRBV25-1 | CASSHLRNEQFF
TRBJ1-2 | TRBV7-9 | CASSSFLPENYGYTF
TRBJ1-1 | TRBV4-2 | CASSLAFGGRNTEAFF
TRBJ2-3 | TRBV20-1 | CSATGTSGNPDTQYF
TRBJ2-5 | TRBV19 | CASSMWGGASQETQYF
TRBJ2-3 | TRBV4-1 | CASSQLGDRPGGTDTQYF
TRBJ1-5 | TRBV19 | CATRWTGGINQPQHF
TRBJ2-3 | TRBV20-1 | CSARDQERGTDTQYF
TRBJ2-2 | TRBV5-1 | CASSPPFVGTGELFF
TRBJ2-7 | TRBV19 | CASSRDRGNEQYF
TRBJ2-7 | TRBV20-1 | CSAEGRLQGSDEQYF
TRBJ2-5 | TRBV11-3 | CASSMTSGRETQYF
TRBJ2-3 | TRBV4-1 | CASSQVVGLAGQDTQYF